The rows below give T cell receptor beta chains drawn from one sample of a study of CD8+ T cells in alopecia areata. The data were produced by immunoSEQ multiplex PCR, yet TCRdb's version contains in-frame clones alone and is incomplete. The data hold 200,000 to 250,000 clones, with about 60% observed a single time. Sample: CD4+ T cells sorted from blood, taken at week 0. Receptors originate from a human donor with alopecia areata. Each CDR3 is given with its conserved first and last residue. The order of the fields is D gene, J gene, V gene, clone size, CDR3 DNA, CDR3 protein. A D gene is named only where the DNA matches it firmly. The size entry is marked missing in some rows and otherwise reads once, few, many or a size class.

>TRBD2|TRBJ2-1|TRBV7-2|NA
TGTGCCAGCAGCCGCGGGGGGAGGAGCTCCTACAATGAGCAGCTCTTC
CASSRGGRSSYNEQLF
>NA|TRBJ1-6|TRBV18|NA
TGTGCCAGCTCACCTACCGGGACAAACAGTGGTTCACCCCTCCACTTT
CASSPTGTNSGSPLHF
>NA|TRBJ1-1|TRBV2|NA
TGTGCCAGCAGTCCGAACACTGAAGCTTTCTTT
CASSPNTEAFF
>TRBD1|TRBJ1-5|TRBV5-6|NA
TGTGCCAGCAGCTTATTCTTCGCGGACAGGAATCAGCCCCAGCATTTT
CASSLFFADRNQPQHF
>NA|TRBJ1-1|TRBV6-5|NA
TGTGCCAGCAGTTTCAACTCGGACGGGACTGAAGCTTTCTTT
CASSFNSDGTEAFF
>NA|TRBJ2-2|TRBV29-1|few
TGCAGCGTTGAAGCCCAGGGCATAGCCGGGGAGCTGTTTTTT
CSVEAQGIAGELFF
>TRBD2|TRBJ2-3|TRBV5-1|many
TGCGCCAGCAGCTCTAGCGGGAGGGCCCCAGATACGCAGTATTTT
CASSSSGRAPDTQYF
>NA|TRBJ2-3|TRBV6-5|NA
TGTGCCAGCAGTTACCAGGGGAGGGCCACAGATACGCAGTATTTT
CASSYQGRATDTQYF
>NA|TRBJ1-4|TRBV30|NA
TGTGCCTGGAGCTTGGATCCCCATGAAAAACTGTTTTTT
CAWSLDPHEKLFF
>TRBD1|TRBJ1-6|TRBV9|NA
TGTGCCAGCAGCGTAGACCAGGGGGCAAATTCACCCCTCCACTTT
CASSVDQGANSPLHF
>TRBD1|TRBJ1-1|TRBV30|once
TGTGCCTGGAGTGTGGTTGGGACAGGTAGGACTGAAGCTTTCTTT
CAWSVVGTGRTEAFF
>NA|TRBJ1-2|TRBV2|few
TGTGCCAGCAGCCCAAACAGGGATCCCTTTTATGGCTACACCTTC
CASSPNRDPFYGYTF
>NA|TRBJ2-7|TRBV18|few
TGTGCCAGCTCACGGGACGGGCCTGGGTACGAGCAGTACTTC
CASSRDGPGYEQYF
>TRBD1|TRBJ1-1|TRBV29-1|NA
TGCAGCGTTGGGACAGGGGGGAACACTGAAGCTTTCTTT
CSVGTGGNTEAFF
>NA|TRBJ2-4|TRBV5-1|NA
TGCGCCAGCAGCTTGGGACTAGAGGGCATTCAGTACTTC
CASSLGLEGIQYF
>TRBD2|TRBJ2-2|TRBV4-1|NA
TGCGCCAGCAGCCTCCCGACTAGCGGGGGCCTTAACACCGGGGAGCTGTTTTTT
CASSLPTSGGLNTGELFF
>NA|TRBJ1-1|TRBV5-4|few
TGTGCCAGCAGCGGGCAGGGGAACACTGAAGCTTTCTTT
CASSGQGNTEAFF
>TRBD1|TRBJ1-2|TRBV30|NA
TGTGCCTGGAGTCACACCGGACAGGGGAACTATGGCTACACCTTC
CAWSHTGQGNYGYTF
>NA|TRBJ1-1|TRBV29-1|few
TGCAGCGTTGATAGGGGTCTGAACACTGAAGCTTTCTTT
CSVDRGLNTEAFF
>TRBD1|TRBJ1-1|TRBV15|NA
TGTGCCACCAGCAGAGCCCGGGGACAGGGGTTCGCTGAAGCTTTCTTT
CATSRARGQGFAEAFF
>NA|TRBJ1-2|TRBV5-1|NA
TGCGCCAGCAGCTCCCAGGGGAGTGGCTACACCTTC
CASSSQGSGYTF
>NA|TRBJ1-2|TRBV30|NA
TGTGCCTGGAGTGTAAGGGGAATTGACTATGGCTACACCTTC
CAWSVRGIDYGYTF
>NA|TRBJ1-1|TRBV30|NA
TGTGCCTGGAGGGTACGCCACCCGAACACTGAAGCTTTCTTT
CAWRVRHPNTEAFF
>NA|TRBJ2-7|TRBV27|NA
TGTGCCAGCAGTTTCCGACCGGGCCCCTACGAGCAGTACTTC
CASSFRPGPYEQYF
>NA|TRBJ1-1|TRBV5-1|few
TGCGCCAGCAGTCAACAGGAGAACACTGAAGCTTTCTTT
CASSQQENTEAFF
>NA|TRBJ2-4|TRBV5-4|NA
TGTGCCAGCAGCCCCTGGACAGATCAAAACATTCAGTACTTC
CASSPWTDQNIQYF
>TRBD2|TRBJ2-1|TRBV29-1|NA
TGCAGCGTCGTGAGCGGGAGGCCCTCCAATGAGCAGTTCTTC
CSVVSGRPSNEQFF
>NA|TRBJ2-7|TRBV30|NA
TGTGCCTGGAGTGTACTGAGGTTAGAGGGCCTCTCCTACGAGCAGTACTTC
CAWSVLRLEGLSYEQYF
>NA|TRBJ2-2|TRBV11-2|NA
TGTGCCAGCAGCTGGACAGAGAACACCGGGGAGCTGTTTTTT
CASSWTENTGELFF
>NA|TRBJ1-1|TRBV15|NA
TGTGCCACCAGCAGAGGTGGGGGCGCGAACACTGAAGCTTTCTTT
CATSRGGGANTEAFF
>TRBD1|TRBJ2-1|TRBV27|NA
TGTGCCAGCAGTCCTGGATGGACAGGGTACAATGAGCAGTTCTTC
CASSPGWTGYNEQFF
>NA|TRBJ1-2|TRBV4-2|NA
TGTGCCAGCAGCCAAGAACCCAGGGACTATGGCTACACCTTC
CASSQEPRDYGYTF